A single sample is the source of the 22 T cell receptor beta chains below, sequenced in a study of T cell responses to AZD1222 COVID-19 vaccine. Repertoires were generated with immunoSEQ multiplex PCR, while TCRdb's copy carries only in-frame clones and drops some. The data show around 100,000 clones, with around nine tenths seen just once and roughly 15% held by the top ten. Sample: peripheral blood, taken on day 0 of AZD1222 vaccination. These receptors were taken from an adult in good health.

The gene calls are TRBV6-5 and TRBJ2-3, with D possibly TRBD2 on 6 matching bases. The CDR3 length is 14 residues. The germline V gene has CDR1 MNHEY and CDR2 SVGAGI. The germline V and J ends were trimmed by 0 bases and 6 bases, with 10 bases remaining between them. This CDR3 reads CASSYSPSDDTQYF. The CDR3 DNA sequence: TGTGCCAGCAGTTACTCCCCTAGCGATGATACGCAGTATTTT.

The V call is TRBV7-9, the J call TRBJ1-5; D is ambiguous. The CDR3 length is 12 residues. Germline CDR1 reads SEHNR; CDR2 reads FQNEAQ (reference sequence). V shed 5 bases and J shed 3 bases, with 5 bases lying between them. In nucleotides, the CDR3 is TGTGCCAGCAGCCCCGACAATCAGCCCCAGCATTTT. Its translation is CASSPDNQPQHF.

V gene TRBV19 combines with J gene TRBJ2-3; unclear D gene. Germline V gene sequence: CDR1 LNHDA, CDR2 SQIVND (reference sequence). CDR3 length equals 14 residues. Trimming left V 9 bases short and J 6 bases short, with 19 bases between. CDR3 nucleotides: TGTGCCAGCAAGGTAACAGATAAAGCGGATACGCAGTATTTT. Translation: CASKVTDKADTQYF.

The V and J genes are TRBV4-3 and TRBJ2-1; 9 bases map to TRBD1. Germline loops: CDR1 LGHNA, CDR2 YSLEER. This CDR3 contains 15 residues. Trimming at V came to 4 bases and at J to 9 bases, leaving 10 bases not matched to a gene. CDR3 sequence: CASSRISGQGGEQFF. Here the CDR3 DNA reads TGCGCCAGCAGCCGCATCTCGGGACAGGGCGGTGAGCAGTTCTTC.

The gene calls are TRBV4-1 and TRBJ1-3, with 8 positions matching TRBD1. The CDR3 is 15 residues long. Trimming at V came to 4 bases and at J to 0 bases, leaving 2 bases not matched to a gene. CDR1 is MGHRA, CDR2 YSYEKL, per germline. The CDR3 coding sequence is TGCGCCAGCAGCCGCGACAGGGGCTCTGGAAACACCATATATTTT. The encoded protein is CASSRDRGSGNTIYF.

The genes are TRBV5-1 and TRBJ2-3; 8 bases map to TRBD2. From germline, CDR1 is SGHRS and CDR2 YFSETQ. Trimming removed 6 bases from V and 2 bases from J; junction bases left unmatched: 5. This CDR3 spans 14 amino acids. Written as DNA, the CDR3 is TGCGCCAGCACCACTGGACTAGCCACAGATACGCAGTATTTT. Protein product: CASTTGLATDTQYF.

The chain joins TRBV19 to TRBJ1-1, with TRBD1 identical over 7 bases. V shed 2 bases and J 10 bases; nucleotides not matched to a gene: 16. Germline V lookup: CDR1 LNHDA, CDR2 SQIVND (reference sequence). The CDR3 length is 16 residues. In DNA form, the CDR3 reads TGTGCCAGTAGTATAAGGGGCGGGGACAGCAGCGTAGGAGCTTTCTTT. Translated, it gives CASSIRGGDSSVGAFF.

The CDR3 spells CASSQGLALPLANTGELFF. DNA of the CDR3: TGTGCCAGCAGCCAAGGACTAGCGTTACCCCTCGCGAACACCGGGGAGCTGTTTTTT. V and J are TRBV9 and TRBJ2-2, with 9 bases matching TRBD2. The CDR3 extends over 19 amino acids. The germline gives CDR1 SGDLS, CDR2 YYNGEE. Trimming cost V 4 bases and J 0 bases; bases outside gene matches: 13.

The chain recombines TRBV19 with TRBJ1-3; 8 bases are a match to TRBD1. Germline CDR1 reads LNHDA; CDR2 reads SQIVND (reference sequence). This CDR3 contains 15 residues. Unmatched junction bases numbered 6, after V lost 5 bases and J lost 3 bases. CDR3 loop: CASSPAGGFGNTIYF. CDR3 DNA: TGTGCCAGTAGTCCGGCAGGGGGCTTTGGAAACACCATATATTTT.

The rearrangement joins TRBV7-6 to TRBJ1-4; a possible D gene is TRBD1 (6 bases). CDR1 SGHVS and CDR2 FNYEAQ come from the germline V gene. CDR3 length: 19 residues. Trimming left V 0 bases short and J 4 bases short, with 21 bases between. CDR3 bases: TGTGCCAGCAGCTTAGCCCGCACACTCGCACAGGGACATAATGAAAAACTGTTTTTT. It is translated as CASSLARTLAQGHNEKLFF.

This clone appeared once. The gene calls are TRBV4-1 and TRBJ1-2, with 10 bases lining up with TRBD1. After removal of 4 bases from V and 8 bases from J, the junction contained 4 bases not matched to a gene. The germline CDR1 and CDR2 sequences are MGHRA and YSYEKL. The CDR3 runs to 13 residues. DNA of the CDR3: TGCGCCAGCAGCCGCGGACAGGGGGAGGGCTACACCTTC. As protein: CASSRGQGEGYTF.

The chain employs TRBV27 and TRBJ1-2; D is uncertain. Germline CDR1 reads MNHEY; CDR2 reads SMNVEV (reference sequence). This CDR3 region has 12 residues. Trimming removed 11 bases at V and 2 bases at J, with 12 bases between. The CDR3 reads CASSATNYGYTF. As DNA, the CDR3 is TGTGCCTCGTCGGCCACCAACTATGGCTACACCTTC.

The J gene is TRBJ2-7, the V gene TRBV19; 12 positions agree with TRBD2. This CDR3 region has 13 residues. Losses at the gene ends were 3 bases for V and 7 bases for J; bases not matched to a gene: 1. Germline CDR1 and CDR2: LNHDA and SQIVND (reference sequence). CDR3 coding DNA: TGTGCCAGTAGTATGACTAGCGGGAGAGAGCAGTACTTC. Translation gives CASSMTSGREQYF.

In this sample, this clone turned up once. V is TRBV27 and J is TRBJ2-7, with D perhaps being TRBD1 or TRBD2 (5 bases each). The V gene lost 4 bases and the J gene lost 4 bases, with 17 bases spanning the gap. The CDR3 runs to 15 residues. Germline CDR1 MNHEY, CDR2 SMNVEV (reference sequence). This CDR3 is CASSSPDQGRYEQYF. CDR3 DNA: TGTGCCAGCAGTTCACCGGACCAGGGACGGTACGAGCAGTACTTC.

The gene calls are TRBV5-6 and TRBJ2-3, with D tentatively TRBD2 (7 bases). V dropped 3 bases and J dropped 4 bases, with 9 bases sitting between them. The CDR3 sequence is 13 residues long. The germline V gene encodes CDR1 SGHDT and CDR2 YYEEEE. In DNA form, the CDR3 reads TGTGCCAGCAGCTCGGGGGGCCCAGATACGCAGTATTTT. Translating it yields CASSSGGPDTQYF.

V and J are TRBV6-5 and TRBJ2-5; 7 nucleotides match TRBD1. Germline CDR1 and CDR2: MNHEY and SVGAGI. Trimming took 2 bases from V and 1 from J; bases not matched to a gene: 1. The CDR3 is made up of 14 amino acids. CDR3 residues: CASSYRGPQETQYF. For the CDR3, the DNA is TGTGCCAGCAGTTACAGGGGGCCCCAAGAGACCCAGTACTTC.

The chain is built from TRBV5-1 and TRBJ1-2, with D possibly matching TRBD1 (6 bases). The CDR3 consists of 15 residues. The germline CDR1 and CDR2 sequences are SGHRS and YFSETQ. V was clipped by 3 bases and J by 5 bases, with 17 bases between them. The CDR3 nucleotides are TGCGCCAGCAGCTACTCCGGGACAACGGGGTATGGCTACACCTTC. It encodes CASSYSGTTGYGYTF.

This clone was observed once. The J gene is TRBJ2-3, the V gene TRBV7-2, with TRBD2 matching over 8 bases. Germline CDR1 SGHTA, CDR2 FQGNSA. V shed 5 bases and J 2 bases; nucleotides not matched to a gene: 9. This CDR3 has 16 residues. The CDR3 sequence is CASSLLTGGFTDTQYF. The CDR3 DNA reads TGTGCCAGCAGCCTACTAACGGGGGGGTTCACAGATACGCAGTATTTT.

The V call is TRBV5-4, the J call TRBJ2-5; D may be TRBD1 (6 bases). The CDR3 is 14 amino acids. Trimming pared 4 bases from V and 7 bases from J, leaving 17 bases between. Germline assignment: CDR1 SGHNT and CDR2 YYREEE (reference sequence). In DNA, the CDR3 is TGTGCCAGCAGCGCACTCACTACAGGGAGGACCCAGTACTTC. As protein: CASSALTTGRTQYF. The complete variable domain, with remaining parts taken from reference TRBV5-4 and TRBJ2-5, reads ETGVTQSPTHLIKTRGQQVTLRCSSQSGHNTVSWYQQALGQGPQFIFQYYREEENGRGNFPPRFSGLQFPNYSSELNVNALELDDSALYLCASSALTTGRTQYFGPGTRLLVL.

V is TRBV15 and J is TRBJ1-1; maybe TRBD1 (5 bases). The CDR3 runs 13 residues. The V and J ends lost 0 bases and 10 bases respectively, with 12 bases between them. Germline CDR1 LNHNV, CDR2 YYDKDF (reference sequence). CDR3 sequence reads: CATSRDRYGGAFF. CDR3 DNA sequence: TGTGCCACCAGCAGAGATCGATATGGGGGAGCTTTCTTT.

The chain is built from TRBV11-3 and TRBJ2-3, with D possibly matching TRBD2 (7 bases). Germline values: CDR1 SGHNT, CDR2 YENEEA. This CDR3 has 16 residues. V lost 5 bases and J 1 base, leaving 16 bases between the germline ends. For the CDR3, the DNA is TGTGCCAGCAGCCCCCGGGGGGCGCAGCGCACAGATACGCAGTATTTT. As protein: CASSPRGAQRTDTQYF.

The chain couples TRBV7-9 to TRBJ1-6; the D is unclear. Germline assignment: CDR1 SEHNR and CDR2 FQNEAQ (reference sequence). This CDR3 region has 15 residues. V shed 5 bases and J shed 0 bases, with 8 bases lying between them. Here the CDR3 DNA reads TGTGCCAGCAGCCCCCGCGGCTCCTATAATTCACCCCTCCACTTT. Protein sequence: CASSPRGSYNSPLHF.